This T cell receptor beta chain was sequenced for a study of T cell changes during pregnancy in multiple sclerosis. CDR1 and CDR2 (germline): SNHLY, FYNNEI. V lost 3 bases and J lost 6; bases outside the gene matches: 7. This CDR3 spans 17 amino acids. The protocol was immunoSEQ multiplex PCR, while the TCRdb copy is restricted to in-frame clones and leaves out a portion. The data contain under 45,000 clones, approximately 92% of them seen just once; the ten biggest clones take up 0.67%. The rearrangement uses TRBV2 and TRBJ2-3; TRBD2 agrees at 15 bases. The sequencing here drew on CD4+ T cells from peripheral blood mononuclear cells, taken in the first trimester of pregnancy. This sequence originates from a female donor with multiple sclerosis, enrolled in a pregnancy study. CDR3 in DNA: TGTGCCAGCAGTGAGCCCCCCGGGACTAGCGGGAGGGATACGCAGTATTTT. Protein product: CASSEPPGTSGRDTQYF.